A selection of T cell receptor beta chains follows, all from one sample in a study of cytomegalovirus exposure and HLA in healthy donors. TCRdb's table, derived via immunoSEQ multiplex PCR, lists solely in-frame clones and lacks some. The data contain approximately 120,000 clones, roughly 86% of them singletons. Sequenced sample: PBMCs. Receptors originate from a woman aged 18-30 years in good health and CMV-seronegative. CDR3s include the opening cysteine and the closing phenylalanine or tryptophan. The D gene is left open where the match is weak. Clone size, where shown, is once, few, many, or a class for clones that have expanded.

TGTGCCAGCGGGGATGGGGCGCGAGGTATAGGGAATCAGCCCCAGCATTTT CASGDGARGIGNQPQHF few TRBV28 NA TRBJ1-5
TGCGCCAGCAGCCAGCCGTACGACAGGGGCCACGACTATGGCTACACCTTC CASSQPYDRGHDYGYTF NA TRBV4-1 TRBD1 TRBJ1-2
TGTGCCAGCGGGCCCGGGACTAGCGGATACAATGAGCAGTTCTTC CASGPGTSGYNEQFF NA TRBV7-2 TRBD2 TRBJ2-1
TGTGCCAGCAGTTTACTTCAGCCTCTACAGGGGGCCATTGGCTACACCTTC CASSLLQPLQGAIGYTF NA TRBV28 TRBD1 TRBJ1-2
TGTGCCAGTAGTATCCGGACTAACACAGATACGCAGTATTTT CASSIRTNTDTQYF NA TRBV19 NA TRBJ2-3
TGTGCCAGCAGCGTCTTGGGGACCAATCAAGGGGGCAATGAGCAGTTCTTC CASSVLGTNQGGNEQFF few TRBV9 NA TRBJ2-1
TGTGCCACCAGCAGAACACAGGGCATTTACAGCTCCTACAATGAGCAGTTCTTC CATSRTQGIYSSYNEQFF once TRBV15 NA TRBJ2-1
TGTGCCAGCAGCTTTAGGAGTAACACTGAAGCTTTCTTT CASSFRSNTEAFF NA TRBV7-2 NA TRBJ1-1
TGTGCCAGCAGTGGACTAGCGGGAGGCTACGAGCAGTACTTC CASSGLAGGYEQYF NA TRBV6-1 TRBD2 TRBJ2-7
TGTGCCAGCAGCCATCGTCCGGGACAGGGGAACTACGAGCAGTACTTC CASSHRPGQGNYEQYF NA TRBV7-8 TRBD1 TRBJ2-7
TGCGCCAGCAGCCAAGGACAGGGTCAAGTGGATGAGCAGTTCTTC CASSQGQGQVDEQFF NA TRBV4-3 TRBD1 TRBJ2-1
TGTGCCAGCATCGGACAGGGCAAAACTGAAGCTTTCTTT CASIGQGKTEAFF few TRBV6-6 TRBD1 TRBJ1-1
TGTGCCAGCAGCCATTCTTATGAGGATCAGCCCCAGCATTTT CASSHSYEDQPQHF NA TRBV4-2 NA TRBJ1-5
TGTGCCAGCAGTTTAAGCAGGGGGTACACCGGGGAGCTGTTTTTT CASSLSRGYTGELFF NA TRBV27 TRBD1 TRBJ2-2
TGTGCCAGCAGTTATGGGGCTGTGGAGACCCAGTACTTC CASSYGAVETQYF once TRBV6-5 NA TRBJ2-5
TGCGCCAGCATCCATATCGCGGGACTACGGTACGAGCAGTACTTC CASIHIAGLRYEQYF NA TRBV23-1 TRBD2 TRBJ2-7
TGCAGCGCACAACCCGGGACTAGCCCCTACAATGAGCAGTTCTTC CSAQPGTSPYNEQFF once TRBV29-1 TRBD2 TRBJ2-1
TGTGCCATCAGTTTTGGGAGTAGTGCAGATACGCAGTATTTT CAISFGSSADTQYF NA TRBV10-3 NA TRBJ2-3
TGTGCCAGCAGCGTGACAGGGGTTGTCACTGAAGCTTTCTTT CASSVTGVVTEAFF NA TRBV7-9 TRBD1 TRBJ1-1
TGCAGCGTTGGTCAGGGCTCCTACGAGCAGTACTTC CSVGQGSYEQYF NA TRBV29-1 NA TRBJ2-7
TGCGCCAGCAGCCAAAGCGGACAAAGGGGGGATACGCAGTATTTT CASSQSGQRGDTQYF NA TRBV4-1 NA TRBJ2-3
TGTGCCAGCAGCGTAGGACTAGCGGGAGGGACCGGGGAGCTGTTTTTT CASSVGLAGGTGELFF NA TRBV9 TRBD2 TRBJ2-2